A selection of T cell receptor beta chains follows, all from one sample in a study of post-analysis software for immune sequencing data. Each CDR3 protein is one row after TCRdb ran MiXCR on the PCR reads. The table includes 750,000 to 900,000 distinct CDR3 sequences, around 46% detected once. Source material: blood. These receptors were taken from a girl between 5 and 17 years old with multiple sclerosis. Both conserved end residues are part of each CDR3. The D gene is left open where the match is weak. Clone size is given for some rows only: seen once, a few or many times, or a class if the clone is expanded.

15 TRBJ2-1 few NA TRBV12-3/TRBV12-4 CASSSSGYSYNEQFF TGTGCCAGCAGTTCCTCAGGCTACTCCTACAATGAGCAGTTCTTC
14 TRBJ1-2 few TRBD1 TRBV12-3/TRBV12-4 CASRIPGQFSGYTF TGTGCCAGCAGAATACCGGGACAGTTCAGTGGCTACACCTTC
14 TRBJ2-7 few NA TRBV10-3 CAIQRDLGLYEQYF TGTGCCATCCAGAGGGATTTGGGTCTCTACGAGCAGTACTTC
15 TRBJ2-5 NA TRBD2 TRBV20-1 CSARTGIAGKETQYF TGCAGTGCTAGAACAGGGATAGCGGGAAAGGAGACCCAGTACTTC
16 TRBJ1-4 NA NA TRBV29-1 CSVKGVWGATNEKLFF TGCAGCGTTAAAGGGGTTTGGGGGGCAACTAATGAAAAACTGTTTTTT
14 TRBJ2-7 NA TRBD1 TRBV10-2 CASRDRASSYEQYF TGCGCCAGCAGAGACAGGGCCTCCTCCTACGAGCAGTACTTC
16 TRBJ2-3 once TRBD2 TRBV20-1 CSPWTSGGSVTDTQYF TGCAGTCCGTGGACTAGCGGGGGCTCGGTAACAGATACGCAGTATTTT
15 TRBJ2-5 NA TRBD1 TRBV5-1 CASSFLQGVLETQYF TGCGCCAGCAGCTTCCTCCAGGGGGTGTTGGAGACCCAGTACTTC
15 TRBJ2-1 few TRBD2 TRBV10-3 CASRRLAEAYNEQFF TGTGCCAGCAGGAGACTAGCGGAGGCCTACAATGAGCAGTTCTTC
15 TRBJ2-5 NA TRBD1 TRBV4-1 CASSQDRQGRKTQYF TGCGCCAGCAGCCAAGATCGACAGGGGAGGAAGACCCAGTACTTC
16 TRBJ2-5 NA TRBD2 TRBV20-1 CSARGGTSLVQETQYF TGCAGTGCTAGGGGGGGGACTAGCTTGGTTCAGGAGACCCAGTACTTC
14 TRBJ2-7 once NA TRBV6-5 CASSWVADVDEQYF TGTGCCAGCAGTTGGGTTGCAGATGTAGACGAGCAGTACTTC
13 TRBJ2-7 NA TRBD2 TRBV20-1 CSAPTSGNDEQYF TGCAGTGCACCGACTAGCGGGAATGACGAGCAGTACTTC
15 TRBJ2-3 NA TRBD2 TRBV18 CASSPSSGDTDTQYF TGTGCCAGCTCACCTTCTAGCGGGGATACAGATACGCAGTATTTT
15 TRBJ2-5 NA NA TRBV7-8 CASSFPGQQRETQYF TGTGCCAGCAGCTTCCCGGGACAACAGAGAGAGACCCAGTACTTC
16 TRBJ2-7 NA NA TRBV11-1 CASSLGPGGDSYEQYF TGTGCCAGCAGCTTAGGCCCGGGGGGCGACTCCTACGAGCAGTACTTC
12 TRBJ2-5 many NA TRBV18 CASSPVGETQYF TGTGCCAGCAGCCCCGTGGGAGAGACCCAGTACTTC
15 TRBJ2-1 NA TRBD2 TRBV28 CASSPGTSGDNEQFF TGTGCCAGCAGTCCCGGGACTAGCGGCGACAATGAGCAGTTCTTC
13 TRBJ1-2 NA NA TRBV6-6 CASSYKQGHGYTF TGTGCCAGCAGTTACAAGCAGGGTCATGGCTACACCTTC
16 TRBJ2-1 NA NA TRBV24-1 CATAKGSLGGFNEQFF TGTGCCACCGCCAAAGGCAGTCTCGGTGGTTTCAATGAGCAGTTCTTC
15 TRBJ2-1 NA NA TRBV5-1 CASSLGAGCANEQFF TGCGCCAGCAGCTTGGGGGCGGGATGTGCCAATGAGCAGTTCTTC